The 3 T cell receptor beta chains given below trace back to one sample, sequenced in a study of T cell responses to AZD1222 COVID-19 vaccine. Assay used: immunoSEQ multiplex PCR; TCRdb lists only in-frame clones, some missing. The table records some 150,000 clones, over 75% of them present only once. The material was peripheral blood, obtained on day 0 of AZD1222 vaccination. The receptors derive from an adult in good health.

The rearrangement links TRBV2 to TRBJ1-2; TRBD1 aligns across 7 bases. The germline CDR1 and CDR2 sequences are SNHLY and FYNNEI. This CDR3 comprises 14 residues. The V segment lost 6 bases and the J segment 7 bases; nucleotides outside the gene matches: 11. In DNA, the CDR3 is TGTGCCAGCAGAGAGACAGGGTGGATCCGTGGCTACACCTTC. This translates into CASRETGWIRGYTF.

This chain connects TRBV6-5 to TRBJ1-2; 11 nucleotides agree with TRBD1. Germline V CDR1 and CDR2: MNHEY, SVGAGI. J lost 5 bases, V lost 0 bases, and 5 bases had no gene match. This CDR3 spans 16 amino acids. CDR3 bases: TGTGCCAGCAGTTACTCACGGACAGGGGGCGGATATGGCTACACCTTC. Protein sequence: CASSYSRTGGGYGYTF.

The rearrangement joins TRBV6-5 to TRBJ2-7, with TRBD1 matching over 7 bases. The J segment lost 2 bases and the V segment lost 9 bases, leaving 7 bases of the junction unmatched. The CDR3 spans 13 residues. The germline V gene has CDR1 MNHEY and CDR2 SVGAGI. The CDR3 spells CASVRTGTYEQYF. As DNA, the CDR3 is TGTGCCAGTGTCCGGACAGGCACCTACGAGCAGTACTTC.